The entry below describes one T cell receptor (beta chain). The record originates from a study of blood T cell repertoires in COVID-19. The CDR3 runs to 14 residues. V lost 6 bases and J lost 4, with 16 bases in between. Looked up from germline, CDR1 is MNHNY and CDR2 is SVGAGI (reference sequence). Some clones are missing from TCRdb's copy, which holds only in-frame ones; the method was immunoSEQ multiplex PCR. This table has 200,000 to 300,000 clones, more than 75% appearing once. The clonotype was recovered from a middle-aged man who had recovered from COVID-19. The chain couples TRBV6-6 to TRBJ2-7; D possibly corresponds to TRBD2 (6 bases). The sample consisted of peripheral blood. The CDR3 DNA sequence: TGTGCCAGCAGCCCGACGGGGGTGGGTTACGAGCAGTACTTC. Protein: CASSPTGVGYEQYF.